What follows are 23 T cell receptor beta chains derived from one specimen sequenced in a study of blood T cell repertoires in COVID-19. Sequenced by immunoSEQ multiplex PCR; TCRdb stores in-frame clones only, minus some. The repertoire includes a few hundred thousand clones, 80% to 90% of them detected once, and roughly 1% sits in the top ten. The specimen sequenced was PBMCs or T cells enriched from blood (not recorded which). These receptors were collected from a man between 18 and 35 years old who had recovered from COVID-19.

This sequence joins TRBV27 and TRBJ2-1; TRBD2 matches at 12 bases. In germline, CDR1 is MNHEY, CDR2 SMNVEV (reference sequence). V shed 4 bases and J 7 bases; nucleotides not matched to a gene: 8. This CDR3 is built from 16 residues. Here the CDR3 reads CASSSPSGRAVNEQFF. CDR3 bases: TGTGCCAGCAGTTCCCCTAGCGGGAGGGCCGTGAATGAGCAGTTCTTC.

The CDR3 sequence: CASSLRPSGIGHNQDTQYF. The CDR3 nucleotides are TGTGCCAGCAGCTTACGCCCTAGCGGGATCGGACATAATCAAGATACGCAGTATTTT. The V and J genes are TRBV7-6 and TRBJ2-3, with 9 bases aligning to TRBD2. The CDR3 is 19 amino acids. The junction had 17 bases not matched to a gene; V was cut back by 2 bases and J by 5 bases. Germline V gene lookup returns CDR1 SGHVS and CDR2 FNYEAQ.

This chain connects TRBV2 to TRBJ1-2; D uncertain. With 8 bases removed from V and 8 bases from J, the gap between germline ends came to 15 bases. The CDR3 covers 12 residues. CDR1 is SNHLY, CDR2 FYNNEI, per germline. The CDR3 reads CASQSGVDGYTF. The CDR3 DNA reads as TGTGCCAGCCAAAGCGGGGTGGACGGCTACACCTTC. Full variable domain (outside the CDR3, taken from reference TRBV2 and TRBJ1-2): EPEVTQTPSHQVTQMGQEVILRCVPISNHLYFYWYRQILGQKVEFLVSFYNNEISEKSEIFDDQFSVERPDGSNFTLKIRSTKLEDSAMYFCASQSGVDGYTFGSGTRLTVV.

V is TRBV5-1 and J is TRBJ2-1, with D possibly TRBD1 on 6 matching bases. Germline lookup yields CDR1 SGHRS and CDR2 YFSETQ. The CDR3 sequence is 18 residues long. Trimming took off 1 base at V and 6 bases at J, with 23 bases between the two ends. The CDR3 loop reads CASSLTFSTGKIGNEQFF. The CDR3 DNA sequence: TGCGCCAGCAGCTTGACCTTTTCCACAGGGAAGATAGGCAATGAGCAGTTCTTC.

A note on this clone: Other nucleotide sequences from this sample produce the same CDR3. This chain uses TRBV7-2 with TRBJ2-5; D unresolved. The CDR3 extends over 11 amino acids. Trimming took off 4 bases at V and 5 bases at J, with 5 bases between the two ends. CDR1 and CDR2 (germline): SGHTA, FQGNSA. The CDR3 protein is CASSSLETQYF. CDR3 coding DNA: TGTGCCAGCAGCTCCCTTGAGACCCAGTACTTC.

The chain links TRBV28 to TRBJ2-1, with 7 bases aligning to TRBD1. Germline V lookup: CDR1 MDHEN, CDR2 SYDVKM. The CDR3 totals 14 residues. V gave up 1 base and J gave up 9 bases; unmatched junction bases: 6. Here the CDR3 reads CASSLYNRGGEQFF. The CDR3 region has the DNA TGTGCCAGCAGTTTATACAACAGGGGCGGTGAGCAGTTCTTC.

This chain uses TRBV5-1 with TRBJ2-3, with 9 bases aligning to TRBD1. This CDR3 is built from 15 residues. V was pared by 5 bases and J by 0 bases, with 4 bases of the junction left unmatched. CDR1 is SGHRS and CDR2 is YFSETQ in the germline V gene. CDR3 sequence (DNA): TGCGCCAGCAGGCGGGGGACAGGGAGCACAGATACGCAGTATTTT. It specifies CASRRGTGSTDTQYF.

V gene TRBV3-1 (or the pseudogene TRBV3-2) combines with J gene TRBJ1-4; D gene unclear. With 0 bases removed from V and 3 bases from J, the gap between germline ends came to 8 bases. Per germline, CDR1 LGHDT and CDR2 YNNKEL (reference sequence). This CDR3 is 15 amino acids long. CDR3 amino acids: CASSQDQIPNEKLFF. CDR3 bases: TGTGCCAGCAGCCAAGATCAGATACCTAATGAAAAACTGTTTTTT.

The CDR3 region has the DNA TGCGCCAGCAGCGGGCGCGGGGGGACCGGGGAGCTGTTTTTT. It codes for CASSGRGGTGELFF. V is TRBV4-1 and J is TRBJ2-2, with 8 bases matching TRBD2. From germline, CDR1 is MGHRA and CDR2 YSYEKL. Trimming cost V 5 bases and J 5 bases; bases outside gene matches: 4. This CDR3 has 14 amino acids.

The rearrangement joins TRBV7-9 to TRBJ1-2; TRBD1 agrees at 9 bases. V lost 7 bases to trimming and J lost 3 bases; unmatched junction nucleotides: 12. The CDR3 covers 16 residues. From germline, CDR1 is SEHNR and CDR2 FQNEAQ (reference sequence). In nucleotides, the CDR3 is TGTGCCAGCACCCATCCTTTCCGGGACAGGGACTATGGCTACACCTTC. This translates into CASTHPFRDRDYGYTF.

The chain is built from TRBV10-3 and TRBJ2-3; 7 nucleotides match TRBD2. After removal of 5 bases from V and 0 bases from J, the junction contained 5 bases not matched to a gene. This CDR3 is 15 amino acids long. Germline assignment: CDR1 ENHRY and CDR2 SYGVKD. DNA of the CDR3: TGTGCCATCAGTTCTAGCGGTACTAGCACAGATACGCAGTATTTT. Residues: CAISSSGTSTDTQYF.

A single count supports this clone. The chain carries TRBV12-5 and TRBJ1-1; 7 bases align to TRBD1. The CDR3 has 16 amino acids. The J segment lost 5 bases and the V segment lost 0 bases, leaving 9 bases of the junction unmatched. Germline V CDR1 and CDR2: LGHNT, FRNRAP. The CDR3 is CASGLVLGRGKTEAFF. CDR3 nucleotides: TGTGCTAGTGGTTTGGTACTTGGCAGGGGGAAGACTGAAGCTTTCTTT. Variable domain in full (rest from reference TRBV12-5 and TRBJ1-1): DARVTQTPRHKVTEMGQEVTMRCQPILGHNTVFWYRQTMMQGLELLAYFRNRAPLDDSGMPKDRFSAEMPDATLATLKIQPSEPRDSAVYFCASGLVLGRGKTEAFFGQGTRLTVV.

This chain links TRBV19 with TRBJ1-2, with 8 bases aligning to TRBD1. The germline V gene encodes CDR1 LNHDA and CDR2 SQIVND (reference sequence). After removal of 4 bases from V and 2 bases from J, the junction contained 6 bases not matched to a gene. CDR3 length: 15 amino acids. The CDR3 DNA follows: TGTGCCAGTAGTAAGGGACAGGAGGCGAACTATGGCTACACCTTC. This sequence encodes CASSKGQEANYGYTF.

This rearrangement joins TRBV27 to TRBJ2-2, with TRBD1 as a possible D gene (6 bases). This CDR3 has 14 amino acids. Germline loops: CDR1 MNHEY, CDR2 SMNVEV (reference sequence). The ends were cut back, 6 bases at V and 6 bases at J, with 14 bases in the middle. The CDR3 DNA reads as TGTGCCAGCAGACCTGGGGGCAGAGCCGGGGAGCTGTTTTTT. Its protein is CASRPGGRAGELFF.

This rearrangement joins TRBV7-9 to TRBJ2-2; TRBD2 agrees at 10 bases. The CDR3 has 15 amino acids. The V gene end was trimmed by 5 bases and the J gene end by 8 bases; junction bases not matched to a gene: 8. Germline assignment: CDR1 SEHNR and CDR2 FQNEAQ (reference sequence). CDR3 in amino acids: CASSNLAGEIGELFF. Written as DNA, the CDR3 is TGTGCCAGCAGCAACCTAGCGGGAGAAATAGGGGAGCTGTTTTTT.

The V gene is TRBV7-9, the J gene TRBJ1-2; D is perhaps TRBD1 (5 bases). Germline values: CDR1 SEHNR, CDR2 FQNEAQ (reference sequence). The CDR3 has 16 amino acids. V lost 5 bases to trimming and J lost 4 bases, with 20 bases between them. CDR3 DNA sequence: TGTGCCAGCAGCCCAGTGGGCGAGGGGAGGATCTATGGCTACACCTTC. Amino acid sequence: CASSPVGEGRIYGYTF.

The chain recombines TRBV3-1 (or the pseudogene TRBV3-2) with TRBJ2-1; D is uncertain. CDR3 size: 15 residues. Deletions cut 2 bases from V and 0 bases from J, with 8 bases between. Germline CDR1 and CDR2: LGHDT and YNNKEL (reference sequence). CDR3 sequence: CASSQTPDSYNEQFF. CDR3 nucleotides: TGTGCCAGCAGCCAAACACCTGACTCCTACAATGAGCAGTTCTTC.

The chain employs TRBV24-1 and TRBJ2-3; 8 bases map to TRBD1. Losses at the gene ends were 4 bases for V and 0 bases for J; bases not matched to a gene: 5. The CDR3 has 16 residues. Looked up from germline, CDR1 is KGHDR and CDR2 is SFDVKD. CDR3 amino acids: CATSENRDRSTDTQYF. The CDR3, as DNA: TGTGCCACCAGTGAGAATCGGGACAGGAGCACAGATACGCAGTATTTT.

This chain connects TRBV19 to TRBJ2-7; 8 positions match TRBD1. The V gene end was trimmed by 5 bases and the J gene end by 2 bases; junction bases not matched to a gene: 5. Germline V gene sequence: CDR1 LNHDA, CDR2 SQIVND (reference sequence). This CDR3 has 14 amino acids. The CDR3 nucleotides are TGTGCCAGTAGTGACAGGGGTCTCACCTACGAGCAGTACTTC. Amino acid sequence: CASSDRGLTYEQYF.

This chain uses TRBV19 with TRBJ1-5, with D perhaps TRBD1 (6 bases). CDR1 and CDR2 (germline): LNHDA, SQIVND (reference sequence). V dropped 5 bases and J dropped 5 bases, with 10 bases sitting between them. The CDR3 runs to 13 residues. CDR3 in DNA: TGTGCCAGTAGTCAGGGGAAGGATCAGCCCCAGCATTTT. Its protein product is CASSQGKDQPQHF.

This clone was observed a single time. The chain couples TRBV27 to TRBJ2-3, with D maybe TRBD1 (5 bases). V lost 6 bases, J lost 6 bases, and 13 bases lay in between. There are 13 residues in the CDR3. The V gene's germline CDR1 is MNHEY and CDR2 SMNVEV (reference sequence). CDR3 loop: CASRGQGSDTQYF. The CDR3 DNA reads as TGTGCCAGCAGAGGTCAGGGTTCCGATACGCAGTATTTT.

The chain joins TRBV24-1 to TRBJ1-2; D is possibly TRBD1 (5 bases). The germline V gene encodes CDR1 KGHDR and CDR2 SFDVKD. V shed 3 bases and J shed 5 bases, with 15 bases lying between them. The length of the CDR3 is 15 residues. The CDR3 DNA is TGTGCCACCAGTGATGGGGCAACCGGAGAATATGGCTACACCTTC. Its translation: CATSDGATGEYGYTF.

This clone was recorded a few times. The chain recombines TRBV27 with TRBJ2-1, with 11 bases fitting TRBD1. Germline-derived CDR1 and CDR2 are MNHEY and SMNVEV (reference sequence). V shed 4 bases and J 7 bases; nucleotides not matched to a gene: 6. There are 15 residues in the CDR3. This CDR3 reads CASSSGQGAWNEQFF. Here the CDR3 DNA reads TGTGCCAGCAGTTCAGGACAGGGGGCTTGGAATGAGCAGTTCTTC.